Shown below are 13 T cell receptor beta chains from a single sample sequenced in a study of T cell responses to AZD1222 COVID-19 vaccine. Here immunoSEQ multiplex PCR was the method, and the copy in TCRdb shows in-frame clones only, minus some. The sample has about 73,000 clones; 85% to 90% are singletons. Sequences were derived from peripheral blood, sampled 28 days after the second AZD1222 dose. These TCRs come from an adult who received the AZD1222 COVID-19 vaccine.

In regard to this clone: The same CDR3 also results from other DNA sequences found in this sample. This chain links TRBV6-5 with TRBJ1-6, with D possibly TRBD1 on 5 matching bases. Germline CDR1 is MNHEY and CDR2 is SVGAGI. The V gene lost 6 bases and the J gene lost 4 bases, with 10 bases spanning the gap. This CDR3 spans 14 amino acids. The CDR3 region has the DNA TGTGCCAGCAGCTCAGGGCCTTATAATTCACCCCTCCACTTT. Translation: CASSSGPYNSPLHF.

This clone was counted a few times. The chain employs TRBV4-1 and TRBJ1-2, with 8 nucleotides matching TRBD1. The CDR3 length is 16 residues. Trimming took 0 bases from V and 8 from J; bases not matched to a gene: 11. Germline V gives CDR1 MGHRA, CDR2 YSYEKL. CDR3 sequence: CASSQDWGTGTRGYTF. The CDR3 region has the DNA TGCGCCAGCAGCCAAGATTGGGGGACAGGTACTAGGGGCTACACCTTC.

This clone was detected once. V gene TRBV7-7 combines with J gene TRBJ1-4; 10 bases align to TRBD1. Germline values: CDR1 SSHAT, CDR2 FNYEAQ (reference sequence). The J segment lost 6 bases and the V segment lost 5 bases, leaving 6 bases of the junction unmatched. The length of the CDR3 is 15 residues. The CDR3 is CASSQGQGLDEKLFF. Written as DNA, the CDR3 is TGTGCCAGCAGCCAGGGACAGGGGCTCGATGAAAAACTGTTTTTT.

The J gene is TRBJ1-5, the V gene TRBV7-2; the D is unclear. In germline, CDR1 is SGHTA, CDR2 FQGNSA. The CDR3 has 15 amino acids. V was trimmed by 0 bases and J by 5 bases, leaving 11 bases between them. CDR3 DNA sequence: TGTGCCAGCAGCTTAGCGCACAAGCGGGATCAGCCCCAGCATTTT. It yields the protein CASSLAHKRDQPQHF.

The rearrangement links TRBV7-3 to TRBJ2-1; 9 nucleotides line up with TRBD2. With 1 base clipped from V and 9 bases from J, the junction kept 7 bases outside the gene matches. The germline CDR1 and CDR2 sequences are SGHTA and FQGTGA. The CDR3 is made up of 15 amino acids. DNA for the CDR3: TGTGCCAGCAGCTTAATGATCGCGGGGGGGTCTGAGCAGTTCTTC. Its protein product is CASSLMIAGGSEQFF.

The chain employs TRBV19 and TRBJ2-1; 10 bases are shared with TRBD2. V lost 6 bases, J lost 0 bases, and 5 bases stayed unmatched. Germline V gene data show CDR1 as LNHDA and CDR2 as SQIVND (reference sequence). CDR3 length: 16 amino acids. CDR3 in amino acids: CASRPLAGGSYNEQFF. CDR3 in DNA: TGTGCCAGTAGACCCTTAGCGGGAGGCTCCTACAATGAGCAGTTCTTC. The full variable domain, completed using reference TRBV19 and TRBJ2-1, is DGGITQSPKYLFRKEGQNVTLSCEQNLNHDAMYWYRQDPGQGLRLIYYSQIVNDFQKGDIAEGYSVSREKKESFPLTVTSAQKNPTAFYLCASRPLAGGSYNEQFFGPGTRLTVL.

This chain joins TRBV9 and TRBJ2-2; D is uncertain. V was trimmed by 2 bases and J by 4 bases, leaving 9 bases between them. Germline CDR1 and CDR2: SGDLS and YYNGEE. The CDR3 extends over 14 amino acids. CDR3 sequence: CASSVLDITGELFF. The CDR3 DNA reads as TGTGCCAGCAGCGTCCTAGATATCACCGGGGAGCTGTTTTTT.

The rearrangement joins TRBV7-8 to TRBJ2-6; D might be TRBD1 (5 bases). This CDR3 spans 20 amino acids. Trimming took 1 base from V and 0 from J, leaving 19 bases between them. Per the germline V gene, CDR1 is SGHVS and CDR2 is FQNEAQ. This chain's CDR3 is CASSLVDWGQPSSGANVLTF. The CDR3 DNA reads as TGTGCCAGCAGCTTAGTCGACTGGGGCCAACCAAGCTCTGGGGCCAACGTCCTGACTTTC.

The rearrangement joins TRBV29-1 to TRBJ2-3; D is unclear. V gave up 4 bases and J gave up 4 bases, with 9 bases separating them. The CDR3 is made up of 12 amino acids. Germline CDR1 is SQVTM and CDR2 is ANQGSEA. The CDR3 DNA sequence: TGCAGCGTTGTAAGAGAGGCAGATACGCAGTATTTT. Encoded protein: CSVVREADTQYF.

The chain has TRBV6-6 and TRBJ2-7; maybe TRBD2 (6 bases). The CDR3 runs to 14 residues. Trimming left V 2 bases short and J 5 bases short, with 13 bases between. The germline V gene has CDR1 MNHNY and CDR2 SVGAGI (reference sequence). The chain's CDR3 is CASSYTTGGDEQYV. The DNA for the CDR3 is TGTGCCAGCAGTTACACCACCGGAGGGGACGAGCAGTACGTC.

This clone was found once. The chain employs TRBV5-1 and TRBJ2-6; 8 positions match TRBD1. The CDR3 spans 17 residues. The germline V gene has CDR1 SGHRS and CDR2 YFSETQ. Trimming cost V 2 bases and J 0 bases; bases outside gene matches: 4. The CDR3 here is CASSFDRGFSGANVLTF. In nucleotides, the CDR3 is TGCGCCAGCAGCTTCGACAGGGGCTTCTCTGGGGCCAACGTCCTGACTTTC.

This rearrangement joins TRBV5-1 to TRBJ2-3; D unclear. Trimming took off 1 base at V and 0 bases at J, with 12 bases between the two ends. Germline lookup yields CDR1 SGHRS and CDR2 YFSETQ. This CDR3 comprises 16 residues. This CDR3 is CASSLNGRASTDTQYF. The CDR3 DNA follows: TGCGCCAGCAGCTTGAACGGTCGCGCTAGCACAGATACGCAGTATTTT.

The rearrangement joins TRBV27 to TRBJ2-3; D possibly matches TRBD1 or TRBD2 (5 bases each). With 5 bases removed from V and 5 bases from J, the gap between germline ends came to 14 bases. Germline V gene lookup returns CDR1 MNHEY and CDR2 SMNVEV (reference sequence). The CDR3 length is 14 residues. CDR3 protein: CASSPGTRGDTQYF. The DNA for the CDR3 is TGTGCCAGCAGTCCCGGGACCCGGGGAGATACGCAGTATTTT.